A single TCR beta chain is shown here with its context. Its target antigen remains unknown. Within one base of it there is no much larger clone, and no base qualities were kept. TCRbeta CDR3 regions were amplified from genomic DNA by means of the immunoSEQ Assay, a bias-controlled multiplex PCR. From the authors' description of their analysis: The number of nucleated cells in each sample was estimated by amplification of reference gene primers within the assay. Sequence reads were collapsed and filtered to measure the absolute abundance of every unique TCRbeta CDR3 rearrangement. Productive Simpson clonality was computed per sample as the square root of Simpson's diversity index over productive rearrangements. The source is immuneACCESS, and TCRdb retained only in-frame sequences with V and J called. Part of the clones is not carried over; for the studies checked, unresolved V genes explain less than half of this, and the remainder is unexplained. The V and J calls and the clone size are those of that table, but D and trimming were determined from the DNA. A total of approximately 270,000 clones appear in this sample, about 90% of them only once. The top ten hold 0.95% to 1.5% of the sample.

The germline V gene encodes CDR1 SGDLS and CDR2 YYNGEE. The CDR3 numbers 16 residues from cysteine through phenylalanine. The read is trimmed to its CDR3 DNA, 48 bases read in frame from base 1. The junction shows trimming of 1 base on V and 8 bases on J, plus 21 bases between the germline ends. The sample belongs to a study of blood T cell repertoires in COVID-19 (dated by TCRdb to the early 2020s). Regarding the research as a whole: Samples from collaborators originated in the United States, Italy and Spain and spanned both the acute and convalescent phases of COVID-19. Samples were obtained from the ongoing ImmuneRACE study (first 160 participants) and from over 1,000 subjects provided by 6 global collaborators. Where available, HLA class I and class II types were taken from metadata supplied by the sample provider and were not determined by assay-based typing. A freely available public database, intended as a resource for researchers studying the immune response to SARS-CoV-2, is where the repertoires were released. The prospective study material was composed of cDNA or gDNA derived from T cells, B-cell-depleted T cells, or PBMCs. The dataset comprised deeply sampled blood TCRbeta repertoires from subjects exposed to, actively infected with, or recovered from COVID-19. Nearly every sample came with metadata listing a de-identified subject ID, COVID-19 status, age in years and sex. Results the study describes overall, beyond this receptor: Clinical and demographic metadata were provided uncurated, with the amount varying by source and participant.

Participants in the prospective study were aged 18 to 89 years, lived in under 30 United States geographic areas, and enrolled through a virtual design. To assign participants to cohorts, the prospective study relied on clinical history that participants themselves reported in a screening survey and a study questionnaire. Each participant in the prospective study had whole blood, serum and a nasopharyngeal or oropharyngeal swab collected by mobile phlebotomists. Additional blood draws and questionnaires over an approximately two-month period could optionally be provided by prospective study participants. Blood samples from the prospective study were shipped frozen or at room temperature prior to DNA extraction.

Source material: PBMCs or T cells enriched from blood (not recorded which). The chain uses TRBV9 and TRBJ1-2; possibly the D gene is TRBD1, per 6 matching bases. The receptor was derived from a human donor in a cohort exposed to, infected with or recovered from COVID-19 (not recorded which). The donor label of this sample is uncertain. The DNA reads as follows: TGTGCCAGCAGCGTACTGGGGACAACCCTTCCGGTGGGCTACACCTTC. Translation gives CASSVLGTTLPVGYTF.